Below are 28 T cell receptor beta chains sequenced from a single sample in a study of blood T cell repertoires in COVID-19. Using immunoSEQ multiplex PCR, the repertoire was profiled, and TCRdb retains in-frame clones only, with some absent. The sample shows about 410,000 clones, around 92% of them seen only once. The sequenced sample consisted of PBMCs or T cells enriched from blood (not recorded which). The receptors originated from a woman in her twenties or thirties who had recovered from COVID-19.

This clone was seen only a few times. The CDR3 coding sequence is TGTGCCAGCAGTGCCAGTAATGCAACAGCCCCGGCCTACACTGAAGCTTTCTTT. Its protein product is CASSASNATAPAYTEAFF. The genes are TRBV25-1 and TRBJ1-1; D unclear. The V and J ends lost 4 bases and 3 bases respectively, with 24 bases between them. Germline V gene data show CDR1 as MGHDK and CDR2 as SYGVNS. The CDR3 sequence is 18 residues long.

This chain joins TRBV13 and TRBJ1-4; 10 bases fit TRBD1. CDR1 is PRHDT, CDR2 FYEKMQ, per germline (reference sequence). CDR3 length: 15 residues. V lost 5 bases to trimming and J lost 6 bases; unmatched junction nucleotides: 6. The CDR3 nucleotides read TGTGCCAGCAGCCCCCCCGGGACAGGGGATGAAAAACTGTTTTTT. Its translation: CASSPPGTGDEKLFF.

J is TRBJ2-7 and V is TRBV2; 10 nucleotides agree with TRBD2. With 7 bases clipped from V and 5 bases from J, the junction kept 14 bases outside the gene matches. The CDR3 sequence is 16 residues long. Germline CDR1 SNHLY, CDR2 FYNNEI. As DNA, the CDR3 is TGTGCCAGCACCCCGGGAAGAAGCGGGGGGGATCACGAGCAGTACTTC. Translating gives CASTPGRSGGDHEQYF.

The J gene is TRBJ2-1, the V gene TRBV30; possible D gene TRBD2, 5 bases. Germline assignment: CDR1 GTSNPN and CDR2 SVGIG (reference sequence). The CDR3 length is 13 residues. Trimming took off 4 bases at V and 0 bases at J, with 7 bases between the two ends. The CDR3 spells CAWTGYSYNEQFF. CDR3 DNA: TGTGCCTGGACGGGATACTCCTACAATGAGCAGTTCTTC.

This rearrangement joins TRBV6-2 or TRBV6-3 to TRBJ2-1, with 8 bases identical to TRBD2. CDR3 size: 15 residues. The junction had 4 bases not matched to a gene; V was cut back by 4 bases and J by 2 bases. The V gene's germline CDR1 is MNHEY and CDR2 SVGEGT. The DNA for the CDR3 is TGTGCCAGCAGTTGGCCGGGACTAGCCTACAATGAGCAGTTCTTC. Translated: CASSWPGLAYNEQFF.

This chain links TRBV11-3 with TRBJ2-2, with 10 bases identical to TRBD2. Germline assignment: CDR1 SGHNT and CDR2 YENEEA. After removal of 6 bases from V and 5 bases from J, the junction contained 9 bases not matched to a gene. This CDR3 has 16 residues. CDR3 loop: CASSPSGGARTGELFF. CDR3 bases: TGTGCCAGCAGTCCCAGCGGGGGGGCCCGAACCGGGGAGCTGTTTTTT.

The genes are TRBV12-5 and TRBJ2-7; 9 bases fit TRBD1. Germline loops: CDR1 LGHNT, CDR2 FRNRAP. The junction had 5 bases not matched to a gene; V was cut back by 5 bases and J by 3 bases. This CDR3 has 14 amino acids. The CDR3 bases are TGTGCTAGTGGTCCGGGACAGGGATTCTACGAGCAGTACTTC. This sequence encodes CASGPGQGFYEQYF.

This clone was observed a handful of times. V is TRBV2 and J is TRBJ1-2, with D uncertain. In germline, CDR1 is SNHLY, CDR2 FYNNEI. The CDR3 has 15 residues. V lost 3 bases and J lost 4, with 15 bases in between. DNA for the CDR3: TGTGCCAGCAGTGATCGCGCCGGGAGATCCTATGGCTACACCTTC. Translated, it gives CASSDRAGRSYGYTF.

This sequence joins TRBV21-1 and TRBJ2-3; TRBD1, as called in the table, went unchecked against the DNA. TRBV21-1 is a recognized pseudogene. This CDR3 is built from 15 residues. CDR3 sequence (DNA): TGTGCCAGCAACCAACTTTTTCAGGGCCCAGATACGCAGTATTTT. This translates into CASNQLFQGPDTQYF.

CDR3 amino acids: CAWSVAGTALYEQYF. The CDR3 bases are TGTGCCTGGAGTGTAGCCGGGACAGCCCTGTACGAGCAGTACTTC. The chain has TRBV30 and TRBJ2-7; 7 positions agree with TRBD1. Trimming cost V 0 bases and J 4 bases; bases outside gene matches: 9. The CDR3 covers 15 residues. Germline V gene data show CDR1 as GTSNPN and CDR2 as SVGIG (reference sequence).

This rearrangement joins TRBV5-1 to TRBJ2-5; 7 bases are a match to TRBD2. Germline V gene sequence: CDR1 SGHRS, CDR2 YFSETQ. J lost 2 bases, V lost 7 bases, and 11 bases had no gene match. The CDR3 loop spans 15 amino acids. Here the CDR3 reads CASGPGLSIQETQYF. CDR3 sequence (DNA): TGCGCCAGCGGCCCGGGACTAAGTATTCAAGAGACCCAGTACTTC.

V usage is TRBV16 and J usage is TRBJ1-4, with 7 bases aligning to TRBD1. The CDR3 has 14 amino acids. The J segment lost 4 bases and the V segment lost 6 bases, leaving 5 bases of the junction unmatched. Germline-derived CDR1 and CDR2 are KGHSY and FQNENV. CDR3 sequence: CASSPGQSNEKLFF. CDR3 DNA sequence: TGTGCCAGCAGTCCGGGACAGAGTAATGAAAAACTGTTTTTT.

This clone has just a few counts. The CDR3 nucleotides read TGTGCCTGGACCACCGGATCTCCGGGGACGCAGTATTTT. Its protein product is CAWTTGSPGTQYF. V is TRBV30 and J is TRBJ2-3, with D tentatively TRBD2 (5 bases). From germline, CDR1 is GTSNPN and CDR2 SVGIG (reference sequence). Trimming left V 4 bases short and J 9 bases short, with 17 bases between. This CDR3 has 13 residues.

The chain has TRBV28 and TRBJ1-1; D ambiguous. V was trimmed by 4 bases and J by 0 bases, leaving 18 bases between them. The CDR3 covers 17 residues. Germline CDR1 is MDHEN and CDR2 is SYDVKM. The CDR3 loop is CASSSPRWVNMNTEAFF. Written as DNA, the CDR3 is TGTGCCAGCAGTTCCCCGCGGTGGGTTAACATGAACACTGAAGCTTTCTTT.

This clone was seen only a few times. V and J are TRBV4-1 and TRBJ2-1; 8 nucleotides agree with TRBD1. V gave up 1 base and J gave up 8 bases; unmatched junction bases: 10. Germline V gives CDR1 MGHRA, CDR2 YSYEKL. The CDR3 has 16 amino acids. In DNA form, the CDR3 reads TGCGCCAGCAGCCAAGCCCCGACAGGGGTGGTGCATGAGCAGTTCTTC. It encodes CASSQAPTGVVHEQFF.

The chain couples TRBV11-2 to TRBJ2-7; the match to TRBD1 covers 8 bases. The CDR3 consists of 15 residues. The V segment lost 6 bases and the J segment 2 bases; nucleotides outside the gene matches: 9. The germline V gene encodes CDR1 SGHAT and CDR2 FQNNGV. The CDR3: CASRFAGTGTYEQYF. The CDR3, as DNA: TGTGCCAGCAGATTCGCCGGGACAGGCACCTACGAGCAGTACTTC.

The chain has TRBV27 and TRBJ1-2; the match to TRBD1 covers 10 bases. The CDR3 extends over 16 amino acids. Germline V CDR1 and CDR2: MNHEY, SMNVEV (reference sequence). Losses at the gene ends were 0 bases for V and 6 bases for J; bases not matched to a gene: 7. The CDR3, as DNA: TGTGCCAGCAGTTTATCTACCGGGACAGGGGTCGATGGCTACACCTTC. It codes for CASSLSTGTGVDGYTF.

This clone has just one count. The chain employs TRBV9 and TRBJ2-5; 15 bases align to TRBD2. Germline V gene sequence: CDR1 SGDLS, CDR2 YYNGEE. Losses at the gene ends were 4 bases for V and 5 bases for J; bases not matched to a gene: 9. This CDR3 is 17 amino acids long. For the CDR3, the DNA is TGTGCCAGCAGCTTTAATGGACTAGCGGGGGGGTCGGAGACCCAGTACTTC. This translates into CASSFNGLAGGSETQYF.

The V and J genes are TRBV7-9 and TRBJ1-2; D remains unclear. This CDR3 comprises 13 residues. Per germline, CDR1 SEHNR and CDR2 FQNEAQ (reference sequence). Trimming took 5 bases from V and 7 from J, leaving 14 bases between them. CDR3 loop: CASSPDQQAGYTF. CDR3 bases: TGTGCCAGCAGCCCCGACCAGCAGGCTGGCTACACCTTC.

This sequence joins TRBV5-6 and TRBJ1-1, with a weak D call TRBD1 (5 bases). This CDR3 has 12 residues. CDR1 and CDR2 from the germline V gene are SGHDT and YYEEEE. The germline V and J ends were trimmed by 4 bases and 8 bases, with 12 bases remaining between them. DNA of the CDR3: TGTGCCAGCAGCCCCAGACAGCTAGAAGCTTTCTTT. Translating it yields CASSPRQLEAFF.

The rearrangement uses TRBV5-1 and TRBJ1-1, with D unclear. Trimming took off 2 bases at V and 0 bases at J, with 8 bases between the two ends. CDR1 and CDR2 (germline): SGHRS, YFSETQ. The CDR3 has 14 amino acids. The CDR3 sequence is CASSFGGLNTEAFF. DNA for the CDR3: TGCGCCAGCAGCTTTGGCGGCCTGAACACTGAAGCTTTCTTT.

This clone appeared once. CDR3 sequence: CASSYPTSGSYNEQFF. The CDR3 DNA sequence: TGCGCCAGCAGCTACCCGACTAGCGGGTCCTACAATGAGCAGTTCTTC. The chain is built from TRBV5-1 and TRBJ2-1; the match to TRBD2 covers 10 bases. Germline-derived CDR1 and CDR2 are SGHRS and YFSETQ. Trimming at V came to 3 bases and at J to 1 base, leaving 4 bases not matched to a gene. The CDR3 is 16 amino acids.

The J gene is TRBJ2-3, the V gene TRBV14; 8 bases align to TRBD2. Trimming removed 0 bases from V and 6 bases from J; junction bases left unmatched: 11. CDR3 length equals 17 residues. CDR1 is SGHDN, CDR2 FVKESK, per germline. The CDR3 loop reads CASSQDRTSRGRDTQYF. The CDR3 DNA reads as TGTGCCAGCAGCCAAGACCGGACTAGCCGAGGTCGGGATACGCAGTATTTT.

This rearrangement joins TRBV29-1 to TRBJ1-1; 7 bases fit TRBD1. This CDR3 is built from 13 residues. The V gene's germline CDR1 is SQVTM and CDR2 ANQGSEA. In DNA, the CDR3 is TGCAGTGGACACCGTGCCAGGGGGACTGAAGCTTTCTTT. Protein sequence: CSGHRARGTEAFF.

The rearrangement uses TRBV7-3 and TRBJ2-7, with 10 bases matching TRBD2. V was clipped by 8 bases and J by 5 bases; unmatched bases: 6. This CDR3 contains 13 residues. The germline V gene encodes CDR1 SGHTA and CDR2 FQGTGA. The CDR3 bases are TGTGCCAGCTCCTCTAGCGGGGGAGACGAGCAGTACTTC. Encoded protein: CASSSSGGDEQYF.

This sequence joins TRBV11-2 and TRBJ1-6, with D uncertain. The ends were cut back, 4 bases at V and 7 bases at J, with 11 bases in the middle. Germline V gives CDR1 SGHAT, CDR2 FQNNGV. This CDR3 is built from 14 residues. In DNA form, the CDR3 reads TGTGCCAGCAGCTCGCCGATCGGGAATTCACCCCTCCACTTT. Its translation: CASSSPIGNSPLHF.

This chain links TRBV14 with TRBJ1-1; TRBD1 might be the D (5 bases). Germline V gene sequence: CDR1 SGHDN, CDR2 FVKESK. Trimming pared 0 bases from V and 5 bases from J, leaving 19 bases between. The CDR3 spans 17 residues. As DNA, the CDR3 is TGTGCCAGCAGCCAAGATTGGACACTCGGTGGGGGGACTGAAGCTTTCTTT. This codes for CASSQDWTLGGGTEAFF.

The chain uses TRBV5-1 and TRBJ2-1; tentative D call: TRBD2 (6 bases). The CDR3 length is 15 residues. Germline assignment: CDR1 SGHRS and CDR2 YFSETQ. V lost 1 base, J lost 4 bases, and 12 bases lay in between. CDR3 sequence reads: CASSLRLAYYNEQFF. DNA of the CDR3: TGCGCCAGCAGCTTGCGTCTAGCGTATTACAATGAGCAGTTCTTC.